The rows below give T cell receptor beta chains drawn from one sample of a study of shared clonotypes between healthy human individuals. Some clones are missing from TCRdb's copy, which holds only in-frame ones; the method was immunoSEQ multiplex PCR. This table has about 2.1 million clones, approximately 94% appearing once. Material: naive CD8+ T cells from PBMCs. The receptors shown here come from a man between 18 and 29 years old in good health. Some clones in this sample may be carry-over from other donors' samples. Both conserved end residues are part of each CDR3. Each record gives: J gene, clone size, V gene, D gene, CDR3 DNA, CDR3 protein. The D gene is left open where the match is weak. Expanded clones get a size class; other rows say once, few or many, or leave the size out.

>TRBJ2-7|-|TRBV7-8|TRBD2
TGTGCCAGCAGCTTAGGCGGGAGTACCACCTACGAGCAGTACTTC
CASSLGGSTTYEQYF
>TRBJ1-5|-|TRBV9|-
TGTGCCAGCAGCGAGGGTTATCGGCTGGGTCAGCCCCAGCATTTT
CASSEGYRLGQPQHF
>TRBJ1-1|-|TRBV19|-
TGTGCCAGTAGTATAGATCTAGAGCCGGGCACTGAAGCTTTCTTT
CASSIDLEPGTEAFF
>TRBJ1-2|-|TRBV4-2|-
TGTGCCAGCAGCCAAGAGGAGACCTGGGATGGCTACACCTTC
CASSQEETWDGYTF
>TRBJ2-1|-|TRBV6-6|-
TGTGCCAGCAGTTACATAGGACTGAATTCCTACAATGAGCAGTTCTTC
CASSYIGLNSYNEQFF
>TRBJ2-5|-|TRBV2|-
TGTGCCAGCACCCCGACTAGTGGGCAAGAGACCCAGTACTTC
CASTPTSGQETQYF
>TRBJ2-7|-|TRBV28|TRBD2
TGTGCCAGCAGTTTCGGGCTAGCGGGAGTCTTATCCTACGAGCAGTACTTC
CASSFGLAGVLSYEQYF
>TRBJ2-7|-|TRBV9|-
TGTGCCAGCAGCCTGGCCACGGGAGACTACGAGCAGTACTTC
CASSLATGDYEQYF
>TRBJ1-2|-|TRBV5-1|-
TGCGCCAGCAGCCTAACAGGGTCCCATGGCTACACCTTC
CASSLTGSHGYTF
>TRBJ2-7|-|TRBV2|-
TGTGCCAGCAGTGACTCTAAAGGCCCCCTCGAGCAGTACTTC
CASSDSKGPLEQYF
>TRBJ2-4|-|TRBV10-2|-
TGCGCCAGCAGTCAAGTAACCAAAAACATTCAGTACTTC
CASSQVTKNIQYF
>TRBJ2-5|-|TRBV28|-
TGTGCCAGCAGTCTCACCGGGACACATCAAGAGACCCAGTACTTC
CASSLTGTHQETQYF
>TRBJ1-5|-|TRBV28|-
TGTGCCAGCAGTTTTGACTCGGGACGCAATCAGCCCCAGCATTTT
CASSFDSGRNQPQHF
>TRBJ2-1|-|TRBV7-9|-
TGTGCCAGCAGCTTAGTTGTCTCGGTGGAGCAGTTCTTC
CASSLVVSVEQFF
>TRBJ1-2|-|TRBV6-5|TRBD1
TGTGCCAGCACCACGGGGACAGGGGGAGGGTATGGCTACACCTTC
CASTTGTGGGYGYTF
>TRBJ2-1|-|TRBV7-3|TRBD1
TGTGCCAGCAGCCTGACGACAGGGGTGGGGAATGAGCAGTTCTTC
CASSLTTGVGNEQFF
>TRBJ2-1|-|TRBV7-2|-
TGTGCCAGCAGCCCAGGACCCTACGCCAACAATGAGCAGTTCTTC
CASSPGPYANNEQFF
>TRBJ2-3|-|TRBV4-2|-
TGTGCCAGCAGCCAAGAAGGGGACAGCACAGATACGCAGTATTTT
CASSQEGDSTDTQYF
>TRBJ1-1|-|TRBV7-6|TRBD1
TGTGCCAGCAGCTCAGGACCGGGACAGGGAGTTCCTGAAGCTTTCTTT
CASSSGPGQGVPEAFF
>TRBJ2-7|-|TRBV27|TRBD1
TGTGCCAGCAGTTTCTCCCGGACAGGGAGTTACGAGCAGTACTTC
CASSFSRTGSYEQYF
>TRBJ2-1|-|TRBV9|TRBD2
TGTGCCAGCAGCGTAGAACTAGCGGGAGGGCCAAGGAATGAGCAGTTCTTC
CASSVELAGGPRNEQFF
>TRBJ2-1|-|TRBV5-6|-
TGTGCCAGCAGCTCCGGACTCTATCGCTCCTACAATGAGCAGTTCTTC
CASSSGLYRSYNEQFF
>TRBJ2-7|-|TRBV28|TRBD1
TGTGCCAGCAGTTTAAAAGGGGGCCCCTACGAGCAGTACTTC
CASSLKGGPYEQYF
>TRBJ1-1|few|TRBV29-1|TRBD1
TGCAGCGTGGCCTCAGGGGGAATGAACACTGAAGCTTTCTTT
CSVASGGMNTEAFF
>TRBJ2-7|-|TRBV6-5|-
TGTGCCAGCAGTTACTCCCCGGGGGGCGGCTACGAGCAGTACTTC
CASSYSPGGGYEQYF